These 22 T cell receptor beta chains originate from one sample sequenced in a study of cytomegalovirus exposure and HLA in healthy donors (dated by TCRdb to between 2016 and 2019). The method was the immunoSEQ multiplex PCR assay. Here the immuneACCESS table is served through TCRdb, limited to in-frame sequences with V and J called. Missing clones are a known gap in these copies; in checked studies unresolved V genes cover under half, and the rest lacks a known reason. The sample table shows roughly 330,000 clones, and approximately 90% are seen once. The leading ten clones occupy about 1% of the sample. The sample consisted of PBMCs. The receptors originated from a woman in her twenties or thirties in good health and CMV-seropositive.

The chain couples TRBV6-1 to TRBJ2-1; 12 bases align to TRBD2. This CDR3 contains 15 residues. The V gene's germline CDR1 is MNHNS and CDR2 SASEGT. The V segment lost 4 bases and the J segment 4 bases; nucleotides outside the gene matches: 2. The CDR3 DNA reads TGTGCCAGCAGTGCCGGGACTAGCGGGTACAATGAGCAGTTCTTC. The encoded protein is CASSAGTSGYNEQFF.

The gene calls are TRBV11-2 and TRBJ2-7; a possible D gene is TRBD1 (6 bases). The V gene lost 5 bases and the J gene lost 3 bases, with 14 bases spanning the gap. This CDR3 is built from 14 residues. Germline assignment: CDR1 SGHAT and CDR2 FQNNGV. CDR3 region: CASSPSGDGYEQYF. The CDR3 DNA sequence: TGTGCCAGCAGCCCGTCAGGGGACGGCTACGAGCAGTACTTC.

V gene TRBV19 combines with J gene TRBJ2-1; unclear D gene. Germline V gene data show CDR1 as LNHDA and CDR2 as SQIVND (reference sequence). The CDR3 contains 13 residues. Between the trimmed V and J ends, which lost 6 bases and 0 bases, there was a span of 6 bases. CDR3 bases: TGTGCCAGTAGCGAGAGCTCCTACAATGAGCAGTTCTTC. Translated, it gives CASSESSYNEQFF.

The J gene is TRBJ1-1, the V gene TRBV6-5; no definite D call. The germline CDR1 and CDR2 sequences are MNHEY and SVGAGI. CDR3 length equals 15 residues. V gave up 2 bases and J gave up 0 bases, with 10 bases separating them. CDR3 sequence reads: CASSYEGDMNTEAFF. The CDR3 nucleotides are TGTGCCAGCAGTTACGAGGGAGACATGAACACTGAAGCTTTCTTT.

The V call is TRBV19, the J call TRBJ2-7; 12 bases are a match to TRBD2. Trimming cost V 4 bases and J 7 bases; bases outside gene matches: 8. This CDR3 spans 15 amino acids. Germline V gives CDR1 LNHDA, CDR2 SQIVND (reference sequence). This CDR3 reads CASSTRTSGTSEQYF. CDR3 coding DNA: TGTGCCAGTAGTACAAGGACTAGCGGGACTTCAGAGCAGTACTTC. The full variable domain, with the rest looked up from reference TRBV19 and TRBJ2-7, is DGGITQSPKYLFRKEGQNVTLSCEQNLNHDAMYWYRQDPGQGLRLIYYSQIVNDFQKGDIAEGYSVSREKKESFPLTVTSAQKNPTAFYLCASSTRTSGTSEQYFGPGTRLTVT.

V is TRBV18 and J is TRBJ1-2; 11 positions match TRBD1. The germline V gene encodes CDR1 KGHSH and CDR2 LQKENI. The J segment lost 7 bases and the V segment lost 6 bases, leaving 7 bases of the junction unmatched. CDR3 length: 14 residues. Here the CDR3 DNA reads TGTGCCAGCTCGGACAGGGGGCGCCGCGGTGGCTACACCTTC. Amino acid sequence: CASSDRGRRGGYTF.

This clone was counted a single time. The V gene is TRBV2, the J gene TRBJ1-1, with TRBD1 identical over 7 bases. J was trimmed by 6 bases and V by 7 bases; bases with no gene match: 8. Germline CDR1 and CDR2: SNHLY and FYNNEI. The CDR3 totals 13 residues. CDR3 DNA: TGTGCCAGCACCAGAAAACAGGGGTCTGAAGCTTTCTTT. This sequence encodes CASTRKQGSEAFF.

J is TRBJ2-7 and V is TRBV27; possibly TRBD2 for D (7 bases). The V end was cut by 1 base, the J end by 6 bases, with 13 bases between. This CDR3 is 14 amino acids long. Germline lookup yields CDR1 MNHEY and CDR2 SMNVEV (reference sequence). CDR3: CASSLFGGQVEQYF. CDR3 nucleotides: TGTGCCAGCAGTTTATTCGGGGGGCAAGTCGAGCAGTACTTC.

The chain has TRBV4-2 and TRBJ2-7; TRBD1 agrees at 9 bases. CDR3 length equals 15 residues. Germline V gene lookup returns CDR1 LGHNA and CDR2 YNFKEQ. J gave up 5 bases and V 4 bases, and 9 bases lay outside the gene matches. The CDR3 nucleotides read TGTGCCAGCAGCCTAAACCGGGACAGGGTCAACGAGCAGTACTTC. Encoded protein: CASSLNRDRVNEQYF.

CDR3 loop: CASSSDGGQVYGYTF. The CDR3 DNA is TGTGCCAGCAGCTCTGATGGAGGACAGGTATATGGCTACACCTTC. The chain uses TRBV27 and TRBJ1-2; 7 nucleotides match TRBD1. This CDR3 is 15 amino acids long. Germline V gene data show CDR1 as MNHEY and CDR2 as SMNVEV (reference sequence). V was pared by 6 bases and J by 5 bases, with 12 bases of the junction left unmatched.

This chain joins TRBV9 and TRBJ2-7, with D possibly matching TRBD1 (6 bases). V was cut by 4 bases and J by 0 bases, with 14 bases left in between. The germline gives CDR1 SGDLS, CDR2 YYNGEE. There are 15 residues in the CDR3. This CDR3 reads CASSYRDSSSYEQYF. The CDR3 DNA sequence: TGTGCCAGCAGCTACAGGGATTCGAGCTCCTACGAGCAGTACTTC.

This sequence joins TRBV18 and TRBJ2-4; D is undetermined. The V gene's germline CDR1 is KGHSH and CDR2 LQKENI. The CDR3 covers 14 residues. V lost 0 bases, J lost 7 bases, and 10 bases lay in between. The DNA for the CDR3 is TGTGCCAGCTCACCACCGTCGGCCCGGAACATTCAGTACTTC. Protein product: CASSPPSARNIQYF. Looking up the rest from reference TRBV18 and TRBJ2-4 gives the full variable domain: NAGVMQNPRHLVRRRGQEARLRCSPMKGHSHVYWYRQLPEEGLKFMVYLQKENIIDESGMPKERFSAEFPKEGPSILRIQQVVRGDSAAYFCASSPPSARNIQYFGAGTRLSVL.

The J gene is TRBJ1-4, the V gene TRBV27, with a weak D call TRBD1 (5 bases). V gave up 6 bases and J gave up 0 bases, with 11 bases separating them. This CDR3 spans 15 amino acids. Germline V gene sequence: CDR1 MNHEY, CDR2 SMNVEV (reference sequence). The CDR3 here is CASSPGAATNEKLFF. CDR3 DNA: TGTGCCAGCAGCCCTGGGGCCGCAACTAATGAAAAACTGTTTTTT.

The rearrangement uses TRBV4-3 and TRBJ1-1; 8 positions agree with TRBD1. This CDR3 comprises 17 residues. The germline gives CDR1 LGHNA, CDR2 YSLEER. V dropped 0 bases and J dropped 0; count of bases not matched to a gene: 6. The CDR3 loop is CASSQDSAGGLNTEAFF. As DNA, the CDR3 is TGCGCCAGCAGCCAAGACTCGGCAGGGGGCTTGAACACTGAAGCTTTCTTT.

The chain joins TRBV11-2 to TRBJ1-4; D is undetermined. V lost 2 bases to trimming and J lost 0 bases, with 7 bases between them. CDR3 size: 15 residues. Germline lookup yields CDR1 SGHAT and CDR2 FQNNGV. CDR3 DNA sequence: TGTGCCAGCAGCTTAAATCAAGCAACTAATGAAAAACTGTTTTTT. As protein: CASSLNQATNEKLFF.

The rearrangement uses TRBV5-6 and TRBJ2-7; the match to TRBD2 covers 15 bases. The germline V gene encodes CDR1 SGHDT and CDR2 YYEEEE. CDR3 length: 16 amino acids. V lost 2 bases, J lost 3 bases, and 3 bases stayed unmatched. CDR3: CASSLLGLAGGYEQYF. The CDR3 nucleotides are TGTGCCAGCAGCTTACTGGGACTAGCGGGAGGCTACGAGCAGTACTTC.

The CDR3 nucleotides read TGTGCCAGCACGGGACGGATCTATGGCTACACCTTC. Translated: CASTGRIYGYTF. The chain employs TRBV6-1 and TRBJ1-2, with a possible D match to TRBD1 (5 bases). This CDR3 region has 12 residues. V was pared by 7 bases and J by 4 bases, with 10 bases between. Germline-derived CDR1 and CDR2 are MNHNS and SASEGT.

The rearrangement joins TRBV30 to TRBJ2-7; 9 bases line up with TRBD1. Germline V gives CDR1 GTSNPN, CDR2 SVGIG (reference sequence). V shed 5 bases and J 0 bases; nucleotides not matched to a gene: 2. This CDR3 has 13 residues. The CDR3 here is CAWGTGTSYEQYF. The CDR3 region has the DNA TGTGCCTGGGGGACAGGGACCTCCTACGAGCAGTACTTC.

V usage is TRBV25-1 and J usage is TRBJ2-1, with D possibly called TRBD1 or TRBD2 (5 bases each). Germline V lookup: CDR1 MGHDK, CDR2 SYGVNS. V was shortened by 4 bases and J by 8 bases, with 24 bases between the two germline ends. The CDR3 loop spans 17 amino acids. CDR3 in DNA: TGTGCCAGCAGTGCCGATACCGGGACCTCCTACGGGGATGAGCAGTTCTTC. The encoded protein is CASSADTGTSYGDEQFF. Supplemented by reference TRBV25-1 and TRBJ2-1, the full variable domain reads EADIYQTPRYLVIGTGKKITLECSQTMGHDKMYWYQQDPGMELHLIHYSYGVNSTEKGDLSSESTVSRIRTEHFPLTLESARPSHTSQYLCASSADTGTSYGDEQFFGPGTRLTVL.

This rearrangement joins TRBV7-2 to TRBJ2-7; 8 nucleotides match TRBD2. J lost 4 bases, V lost 7 bases, and 9 bases had no gene match. Germline CDR1 and CDR2: SGHTA and FQGNSA. This CDR3 is built from 14 residues. The CDR3 DNA is TGTGCCAGCACCACGGCGGGGACTAGTTACGAGCAGTACTTC. As protein: CASTTAGTSYEQYF.

The J gene is TRBJ1-5, the V gene TRBV7-9; D unresolved. Trimming took off 10 bases at V and 1 base at J, with 14 bases between the two ends. CDR1 is SEHNR, CDR2 FQNEAQ, per germline (reference sequence). This CDR3 is built from 14 residues. CDR3 residues: CAINPLRSNQPQHF. The DNA for the CDR3 is TGTGCCATCAATCCCCTTCGCAGCAATCAGCCCCAGCATTTT.

The chain has TRBV14 and TRBJ2-7, with D possibly being TRBD1 (6 bases). Trimming took 5 bases from V and 3 from J, leaving 17 bases between them. The germline CDR1 and CDR2 sequences are SGHDN and FVKESK. This CDR3 has 15 residues. The CDR3 protein is CASSFRQATHYEQYF. Here the CDR3 DNA reads TGTGCCAGCAGCTTTCGACAGGCGACCCACTACGAGCAGTACTTC.